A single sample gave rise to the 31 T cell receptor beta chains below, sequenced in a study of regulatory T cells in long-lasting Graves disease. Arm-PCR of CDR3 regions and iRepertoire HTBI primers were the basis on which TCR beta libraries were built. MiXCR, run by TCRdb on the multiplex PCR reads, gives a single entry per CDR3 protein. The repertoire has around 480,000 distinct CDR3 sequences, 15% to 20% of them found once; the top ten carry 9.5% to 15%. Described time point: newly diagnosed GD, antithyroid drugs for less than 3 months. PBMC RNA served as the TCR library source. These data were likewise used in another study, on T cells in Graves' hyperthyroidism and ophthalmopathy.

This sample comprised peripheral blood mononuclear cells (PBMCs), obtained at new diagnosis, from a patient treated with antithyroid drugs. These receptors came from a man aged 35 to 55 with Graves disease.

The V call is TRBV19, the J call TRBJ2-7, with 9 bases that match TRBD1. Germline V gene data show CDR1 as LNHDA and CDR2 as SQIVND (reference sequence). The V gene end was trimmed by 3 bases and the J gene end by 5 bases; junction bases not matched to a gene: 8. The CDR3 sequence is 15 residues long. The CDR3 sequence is CASSISGTGPHEQYF. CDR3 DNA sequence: TGTGCCAGTAGTATTTCCGGGACAGGGCCCCACGAGCAGTACTTC.

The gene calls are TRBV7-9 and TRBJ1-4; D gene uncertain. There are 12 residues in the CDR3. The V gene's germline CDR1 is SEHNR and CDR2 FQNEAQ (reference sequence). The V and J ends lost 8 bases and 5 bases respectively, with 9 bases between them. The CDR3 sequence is CASGKINEKLFF. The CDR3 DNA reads TGTGCCAGCGGCAAGATAAATGAAAAACTGTTTTTT.

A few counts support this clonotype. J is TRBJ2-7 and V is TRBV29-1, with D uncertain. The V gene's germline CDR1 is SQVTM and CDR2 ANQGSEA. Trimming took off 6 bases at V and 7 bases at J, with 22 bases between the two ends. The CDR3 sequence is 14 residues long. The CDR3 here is CSVFDLTNPLEQYF. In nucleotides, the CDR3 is TGCAGCGTCTTCGACCTTACGAACCCTTTAGAGCAGTACTTC.

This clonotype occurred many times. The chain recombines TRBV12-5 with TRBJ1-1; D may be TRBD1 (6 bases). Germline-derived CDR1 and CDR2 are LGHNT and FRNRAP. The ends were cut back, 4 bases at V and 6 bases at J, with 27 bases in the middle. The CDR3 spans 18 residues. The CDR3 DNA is TGTGCTAGTGGTTCCACCTCCGGGACACCCAGTCGATTCCCTGAAGCTTTCTTT. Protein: CASGSTSGTPSRFPEAFF.

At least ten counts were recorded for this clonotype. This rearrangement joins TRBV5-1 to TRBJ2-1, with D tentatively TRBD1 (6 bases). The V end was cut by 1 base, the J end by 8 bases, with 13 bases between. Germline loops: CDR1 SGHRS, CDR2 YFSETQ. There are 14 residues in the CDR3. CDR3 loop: CASSLIERQDEQFF. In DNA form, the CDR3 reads TGCGCCAGCAGCTTGATCGAGAGACAGGATGAGCAGTTCTTC.

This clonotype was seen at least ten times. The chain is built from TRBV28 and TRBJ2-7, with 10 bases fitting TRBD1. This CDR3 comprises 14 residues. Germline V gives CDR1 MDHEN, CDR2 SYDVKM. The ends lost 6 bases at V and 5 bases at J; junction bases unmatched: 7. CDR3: CASSNRDRGHEQYF. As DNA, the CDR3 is TGTGCCAGCAGCAATCGGGACAGGGGTCACGAGCAGTACTTC.

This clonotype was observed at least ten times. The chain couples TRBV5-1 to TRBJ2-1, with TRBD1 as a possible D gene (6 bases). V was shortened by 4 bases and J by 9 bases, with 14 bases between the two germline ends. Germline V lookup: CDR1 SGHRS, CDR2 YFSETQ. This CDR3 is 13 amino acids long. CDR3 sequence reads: CASSIQQGLEQFF. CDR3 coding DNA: TGCGCCAGCAGCATCCAACAGGGCCTTGAGCAGTTCTTC.

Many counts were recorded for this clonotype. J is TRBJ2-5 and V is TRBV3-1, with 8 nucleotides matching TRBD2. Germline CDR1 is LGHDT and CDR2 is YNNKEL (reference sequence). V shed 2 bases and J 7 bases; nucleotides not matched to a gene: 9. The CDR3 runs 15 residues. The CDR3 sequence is CASSQPQRGLATQYF. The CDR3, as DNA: TGTGCCAGCAGCCAACCCCAGCGGGGGCTGGCGACCCAGTACTTC.

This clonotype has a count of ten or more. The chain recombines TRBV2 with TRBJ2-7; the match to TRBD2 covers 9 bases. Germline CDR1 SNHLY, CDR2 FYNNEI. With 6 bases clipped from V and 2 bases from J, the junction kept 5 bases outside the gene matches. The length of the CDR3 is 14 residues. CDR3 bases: TGTGCCAGCAGACAGACTAGCGGAACCTACGAGCAGTACTTC. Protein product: CASRQTSGTYEQYF.

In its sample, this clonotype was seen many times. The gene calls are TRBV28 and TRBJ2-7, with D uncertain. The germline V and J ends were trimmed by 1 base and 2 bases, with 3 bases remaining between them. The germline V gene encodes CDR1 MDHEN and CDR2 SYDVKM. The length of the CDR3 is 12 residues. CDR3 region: CASSLYAYEQYF. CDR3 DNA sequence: TGTGCCAGCAGTTTATATGCCTACGAGCAGTACTTC.

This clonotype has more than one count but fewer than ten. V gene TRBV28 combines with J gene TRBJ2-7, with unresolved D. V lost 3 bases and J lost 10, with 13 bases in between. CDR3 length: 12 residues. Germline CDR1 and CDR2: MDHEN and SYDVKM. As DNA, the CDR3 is TGTGCCAGCAGTTTGGGTTTCGGGTCACAGTACTTC. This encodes CASSLGFGSQYF. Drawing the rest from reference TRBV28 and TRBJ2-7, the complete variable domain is DVKVTQSSRYLVKRTGEKVFLECVQDMDHENMFWYRQDPGLGLRLIYFSYDVKMKEKGDIPEGYSVSREKKERFSLILESASTNQTSMYLCASSLGFGSQYFGPGTRLTVT.

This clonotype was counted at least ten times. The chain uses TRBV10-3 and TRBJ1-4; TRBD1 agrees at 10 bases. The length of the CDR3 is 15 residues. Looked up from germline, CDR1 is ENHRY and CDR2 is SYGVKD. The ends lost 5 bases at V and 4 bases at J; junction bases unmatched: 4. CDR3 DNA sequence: TGTGCCATCAGTACCGGGACAGGGGATAATGAAAAACTGTTTTTT. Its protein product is CAISTGTGDNEKLFF.

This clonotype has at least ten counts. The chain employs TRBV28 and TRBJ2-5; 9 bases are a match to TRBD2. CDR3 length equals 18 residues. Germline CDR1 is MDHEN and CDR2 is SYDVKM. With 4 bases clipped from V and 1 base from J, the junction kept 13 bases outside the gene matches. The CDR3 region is CASSSLVRLAGLQETQYF. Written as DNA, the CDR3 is TGTGCCAGCAGTTCCCTCGTACGGCTAGCGGGGCTCCAAGAGACCCAGTACTTC.

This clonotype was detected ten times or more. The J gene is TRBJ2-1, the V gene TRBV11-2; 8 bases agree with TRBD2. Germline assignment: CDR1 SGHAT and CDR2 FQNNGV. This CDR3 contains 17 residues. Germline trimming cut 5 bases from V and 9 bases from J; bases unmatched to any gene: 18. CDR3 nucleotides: TGTGCCAGCAGCCTGCTAACTAGCGGCTCCCTTCTTCGTGAGCAGTTCTTC. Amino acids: CASSLLTSGSLLREQFF.

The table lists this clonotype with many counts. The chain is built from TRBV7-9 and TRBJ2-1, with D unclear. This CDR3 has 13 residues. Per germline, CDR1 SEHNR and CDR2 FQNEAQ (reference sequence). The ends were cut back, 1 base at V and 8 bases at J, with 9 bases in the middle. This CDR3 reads CASSLGGNDEQFF. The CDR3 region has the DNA TGTGCCAGCAGCTTAGGAGGAAATGATGAGCAGTTCTTC.

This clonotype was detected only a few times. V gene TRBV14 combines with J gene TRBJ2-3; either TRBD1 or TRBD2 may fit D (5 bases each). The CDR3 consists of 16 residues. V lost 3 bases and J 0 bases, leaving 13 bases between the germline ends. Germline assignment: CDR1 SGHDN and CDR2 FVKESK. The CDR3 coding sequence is TGTGCCAGCAGCCACCCGAGGGGAACGAGCACAGATACGCAGTATTTT. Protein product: CASSHPRGTSTDTQYF.

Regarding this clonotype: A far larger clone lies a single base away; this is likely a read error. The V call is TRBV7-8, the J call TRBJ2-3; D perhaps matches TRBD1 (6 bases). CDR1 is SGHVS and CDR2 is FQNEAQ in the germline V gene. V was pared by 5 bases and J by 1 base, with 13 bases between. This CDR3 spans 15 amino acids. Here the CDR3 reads CASSKNRVRTDTQYF. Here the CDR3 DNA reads TGTGCCAGCAGCAAAAACAGGGTCCGCACAGATACGCAGTATTTT.

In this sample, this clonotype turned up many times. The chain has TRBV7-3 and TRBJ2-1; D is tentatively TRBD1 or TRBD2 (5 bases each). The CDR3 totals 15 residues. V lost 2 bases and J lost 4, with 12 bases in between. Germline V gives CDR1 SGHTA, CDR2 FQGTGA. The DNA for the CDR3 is TGTGCCAGCAGCTTAGAGGGGAAGGGATACAATGAGCAGTTCTTC. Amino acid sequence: CASSLEGKGYNEQFF.

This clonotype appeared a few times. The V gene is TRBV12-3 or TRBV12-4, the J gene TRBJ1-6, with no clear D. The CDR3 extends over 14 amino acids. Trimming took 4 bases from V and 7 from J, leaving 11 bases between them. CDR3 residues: CASSSPGGNSPLHF. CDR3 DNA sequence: TGTGCCAGCAGTTCGCCAGGAGGGAATTCACCCCTCCACTTT.

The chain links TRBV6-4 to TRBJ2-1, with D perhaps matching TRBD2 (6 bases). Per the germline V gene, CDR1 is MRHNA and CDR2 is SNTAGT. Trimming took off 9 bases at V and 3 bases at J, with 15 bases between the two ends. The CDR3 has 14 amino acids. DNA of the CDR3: TGTGCCAGAAGCCGGGGGAAGGGCTACAATGAGCAGTTCTTC. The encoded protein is CARSRGKGYNEQFF.

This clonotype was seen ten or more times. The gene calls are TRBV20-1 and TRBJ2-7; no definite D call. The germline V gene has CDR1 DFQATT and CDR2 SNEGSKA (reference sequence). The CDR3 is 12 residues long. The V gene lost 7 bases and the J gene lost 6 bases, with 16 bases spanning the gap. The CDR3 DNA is TGCAGTGGGCAGGTGGTTTTGGGCGAGCAGTACTTC. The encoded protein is CSGQVVLGEQYF.

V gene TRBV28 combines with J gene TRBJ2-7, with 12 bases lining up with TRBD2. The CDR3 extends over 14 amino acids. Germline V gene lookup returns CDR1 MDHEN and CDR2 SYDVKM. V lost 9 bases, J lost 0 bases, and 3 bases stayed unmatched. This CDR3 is CASLAGGPSYEQYF. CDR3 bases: TGTGCCAGTCTAGCGGGAGGGCCCTCCTACGAGCAGTACTTC.

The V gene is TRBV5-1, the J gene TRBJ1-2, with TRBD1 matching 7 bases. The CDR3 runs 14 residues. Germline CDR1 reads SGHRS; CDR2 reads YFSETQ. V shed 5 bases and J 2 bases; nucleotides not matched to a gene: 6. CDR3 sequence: CASSGGTENYGYTF. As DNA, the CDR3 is TGCGCCAGCAGTGGAGGGACAGAAAACTATGGCTACACCTTC.

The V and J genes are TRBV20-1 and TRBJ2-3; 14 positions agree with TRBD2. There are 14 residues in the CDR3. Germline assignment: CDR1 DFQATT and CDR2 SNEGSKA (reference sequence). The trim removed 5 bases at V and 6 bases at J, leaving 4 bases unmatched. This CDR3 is CSAWTSGRTDTQYF. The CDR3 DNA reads TGCAGTGCTTGGACTAGCGGGAGGACGGATACGCAGTATTTT.

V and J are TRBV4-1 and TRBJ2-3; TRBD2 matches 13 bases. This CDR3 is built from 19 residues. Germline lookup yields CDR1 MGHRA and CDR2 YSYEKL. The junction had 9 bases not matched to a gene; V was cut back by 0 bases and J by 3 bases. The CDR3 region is CASSQEGTSGIGSTDTQYF. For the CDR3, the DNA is TGCGCCAGCAGCCAAGAAGGGACTAGCGGGATTGGAAGTACAGATACGCAGTATTTT.

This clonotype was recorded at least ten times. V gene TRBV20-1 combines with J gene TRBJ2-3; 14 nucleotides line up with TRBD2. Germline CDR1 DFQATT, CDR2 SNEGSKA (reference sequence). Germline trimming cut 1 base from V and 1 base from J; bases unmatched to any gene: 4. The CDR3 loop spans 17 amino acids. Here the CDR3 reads CSARVTGLAGGTDTQYF. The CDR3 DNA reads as TGCAGTGCTAGAGTAACGGGACTAGCGGGAGGCACAGATACGCAGTATTTT.

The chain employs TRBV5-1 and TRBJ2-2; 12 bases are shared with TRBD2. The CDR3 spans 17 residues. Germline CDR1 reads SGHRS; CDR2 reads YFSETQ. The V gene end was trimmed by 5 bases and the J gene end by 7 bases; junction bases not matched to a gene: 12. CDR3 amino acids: CASRQLTSGSQGGELFF. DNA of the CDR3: TGCGCCAGCAGGCAATTGACTAGCGGGAGTCAAGGCGGGGAGCTGTTTTTT.

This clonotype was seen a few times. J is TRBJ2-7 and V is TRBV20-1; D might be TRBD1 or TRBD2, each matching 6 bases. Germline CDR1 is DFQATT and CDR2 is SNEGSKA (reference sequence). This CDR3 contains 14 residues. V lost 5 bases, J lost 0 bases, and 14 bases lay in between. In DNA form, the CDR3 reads TGCAGTGCTGGGGGGCAGGACAGCTCCTACGAGCAGTACTTC. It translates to CSAGGQDSSYEQYF.

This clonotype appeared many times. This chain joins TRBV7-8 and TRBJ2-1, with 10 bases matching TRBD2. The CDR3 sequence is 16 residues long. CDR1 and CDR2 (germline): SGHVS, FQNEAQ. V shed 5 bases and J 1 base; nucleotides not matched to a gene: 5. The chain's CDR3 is CASSPLAGVSYNEQFF. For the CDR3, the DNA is TGTGCCAGCAGCCCCCTAGCGGGAGTGTCCTACAATGAGCAGTTCTTC. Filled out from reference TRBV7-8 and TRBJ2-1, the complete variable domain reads GAGVSQSPRYKVAKRGQDVALRCDPISGHVSLFWYQQALGQGPEFLTYFQNEAQLDKSGLPSDRFFAERPEGSVSTLKIQRTQQEDSAVYLCASSPLAGVSYNEQFFGPGTRLTVL.

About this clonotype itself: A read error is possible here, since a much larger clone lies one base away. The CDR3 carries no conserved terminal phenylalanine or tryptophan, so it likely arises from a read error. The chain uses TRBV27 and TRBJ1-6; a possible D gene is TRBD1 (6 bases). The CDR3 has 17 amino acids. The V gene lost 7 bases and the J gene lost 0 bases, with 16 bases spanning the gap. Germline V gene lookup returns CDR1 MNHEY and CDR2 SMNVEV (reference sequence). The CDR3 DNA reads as TGTGCCAGCACCTCGGAGGGGGAGAGCTCCTATAATTCACCCCTCCACTCT. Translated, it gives CASTSEGESSYNSPLHS.

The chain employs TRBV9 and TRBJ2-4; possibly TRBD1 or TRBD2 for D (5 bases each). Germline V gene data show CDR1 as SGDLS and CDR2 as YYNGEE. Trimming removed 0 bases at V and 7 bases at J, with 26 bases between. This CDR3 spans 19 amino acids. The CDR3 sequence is CASSVVPVKVTYEGNIQYF. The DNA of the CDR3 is TGTGCCAGCAGCGTAGTTCCGGTAAAGGTGACATATGAGGGGAACATTCAGTACTTC. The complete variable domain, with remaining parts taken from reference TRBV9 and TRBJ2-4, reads DSGVTQTPKHLITATGQRVTLRCSPRSGDLSVYWYQQSLDQGLQFLIQYYNGEERAKGNILERFSAQQFPDLHSELNLSSLELGDSALYFCASSVVPVKVTYEGNIQYFGAGTRLSVL.